The clone carrying this T cell receptor beta chain was counted a few times. MiXCR, applied by TCRdb to the 5' RACE reads, yields one record per CDR3 protein. The sample holds approximately 210,000 distinct CDR3 sequences, around 13% seen once. The data were taken from a study of CD8 T cells in ankylosing spondylitis. The CDR3 consists of 14 residues. Deletions cut 5 bases from V and 3 bases from J, with 14 bases between. Germline V gene lookup returns CDR1 SEHNR and CDR2 FQNEAQ (reference sequence). The sample consisted of blood, either unsorted or a sorted T cell fraction (not recorded which). The TCR was taken from a male donor with ankylosing spondylitis or in good health (not recorded which). V is TRBV7-9 and J is TRBJ2-7, with D possibly being TRBD1 (6 bases). The CDR3 loop reads CASSLPGTYYEQYF. The CDR3 DNA follows: TGTGCCAGCAGCCTCCCCGGGACATACTACGAGCAGTACTTC.